This T cell receptor (beta chain) was found in a study of blood T cell repertoires in COVID-19. Trimming took 0 bases from V and 2 from J, leaving 10 bases between them. The CDR3 covers 15 residues. The V gene's germline CDR1 is SGHRS and CDR2 YFSETQ. Here immunoSEQ multiplex PCR was the method, and the copy in TCRdb shows in-frame clones only, minus some. The sample lists roughly 230,000 clones, 70% to 90% seen once, with about 7% in the top ten. The chain couples TRBV5-1 to TRBJ2-3; a weak D match, TRBD1 (6 bases). The sample consisted of PBMCs or T cells enriched from blood (not recorded which). The sequence was collected from a woman in her forties or fifties who had been exposed to COVID-19. CDR3 in amino acids: CASSLEGVPTDTQYF. CDR3 coding DNA: TGCGCCAGCAGCTTGGAGGGGGTACCCACAGATACGCAGTATTTT.